A single sample gave rise to the 17 T cell receptor beta chains below, sequenced in a study of PD-1 blockade in classical Hodgkin lymphoma (dated by TCRdb to 2018 to 2020). Library generation was performed with the immunoSEQ multiplex PCR assay. Imported from immuneACCESS, the table was reduced by TCRdb to in-frame sequences with V and J called. These copies leave out some clones; in studies compared against another copy, an unresolved V gene accounts for under half, and the cause of the remainder is not known. Counted in this sample were around 41,000 clones; over 65% of them appeared once. About 10% of the sample is taken by the ten largest. This specimen's time point label, interpreted: cycle 1 day 1 (C1D1), immediately before nivolumab initiation. Every trial patient had relapsed following autologous stem cell transplantation, and prior brentuximab vedotin exposure was what differed among cohorts A, B and C.

The sequenced sample was peripheral blood mononuclear cells (PBMCs), obtained at baseline. The receptors were gathered from a human donor with classical Hodgkin lymphoma.

The CDR3 is CASSHRRSNTGELFF. For the CDR3, the DNA is TGTGCCAGCAGCCACAGGAGATCGAACACCGGGGAGCTGTTTTTT. V is TRBV7-2 and J is TRBJ2-2, with D perhaps matching TRBD1 (5 bases). Trimming removed 5 bases at V and 0 bases at J, with 10 bases between. The length of the CDR3 is 15 residues. CDR1 is SGHTA, CDR2 FQGNSA, per germline.

This clone appeared once. The rearrangement joins TRBV28 to TRBJ2-1; TRBD2 aligns across 11 bases. V trimming: 4 bases; J trimming: 2 bases; junction bases outside the gene matches: 4. The CDR3 is 16 amino acids. Germline V gene data show CDR1 as MDHEN and CDR2 as SYDVKM. The CDR3 DNA reads TGTGCCAGCAGTTACCGGGGACTAGCGGCCTACAATGAGCAGTTCTTC. It codes for CASSYRGLAAYNEQFF.

The chain has TRBV11-3 and TRBJ1-2; D might be TRBD1 (5 bases). The germline CDR1 and CDR2 sequences are SGHNT and YENEEA. The CDR3 has 13 amino acids. Trimming took 3 bases from V and 4 from J, leaving 9 bases between them. This chain's CDR3 is CASSLQGVYGYTF. The DNA for the CDR3 is TGTGCCAGCAGCTTGCAGGGTGTCTATGGCTACACCTTC.

This chain uses TRBV19 with TRBJ1-5, with 7 bases matching TRBD1. Per the germline V gene, CDR1 is LNHDA and CDR2 is SQIVND (reference sequence). The CDR3 is 16 amino acids. The junction had 11 bases not matched to a gene; V was cut back by 5 bases and J by 4 bases. The CDR3 region has the DNA TGTGCCAGTAGTCCTATACAGGGGCCCGCGAATCAGCCCCAGCATTTT. Encoded protein: CASSPIQGPANQPQHF.

Only one count was recorded for this clone. This chain uses TRBV9 with TRBJ2-3; tentative D call: TRBD2 (6 bases). Deletions cut 3 bases from V and 4 bases from J, with 24 bases between. The CDR3 spans 18 residues. Germline V gene sequence: CDR1 SGDLS, CDR2 YYNGEE. The CDR3 coding sequence is TGTGCCAGCAGCGAACCCCTTTTTGAGACGGGAGCCGCAGATACGCAGTATTTT. Encoded protein: CASSEPLFETGAADTQYF.

The rearrangement joins TRBV4-1 to TRBJ2-2; D remains ambiguous. Germline CDR1 reads MGHRA; CDR2 reads YSYEKL. Trimming stripped 1 base from V and 0 bases from J, with 6 bases between. This CDR3 region has 15 residues. The CDR3 DNA follows: TGCGCCAGCAGCCAAGGTTACGCGAACACCGGGGAGCTGTTTTTT. It yields the protein CASSQGYANTGELFF.

The rearrangement uses TRBV28 and TRBJ2-1; TRBD1 matches 8 bases. With 1 base clipped from V and 6 bases from J, the junction kept 5 bases outside the gene matches. Germline V CDR1 and CDR2: MDHEN, SYDVKM. The CDR3 is 15 amino acids. The DNA for the CDR3 is TGTGCCAGCAGTTTATCGCGGACAGGGACCAATGAGCAGTTCTTC. Amino acids: CASSLSRTGTNEQFF.

This clone was seen a few times. The chain combines TRBV28 with TRBJ2-1, with 8 bases fitting TRBD1. The ends lost 3 bases at V and 1 base at J; junction bases unmatched: 5. Germline CDR1 reads MDHEN; CDR2 reads SYDVKM. CDR3 length: 16 amino acids. CDR3 protein: CASSFLDRGSYNEQFF. CDR3 DNA sequence: TGTGCCAGCAGTTTCTTAGACAGGGGTTCCTACAATGAGCAGTTCTTC.

This clone has a handful of counts. The chain has TRBV6-5 and TRBJ1-5; D is uncertain. CDR1 and CDR2 (germline): MNHEY, SVGAGI. Trimming shortened V by 2 bases and J by 3 bases, and 8 bases separated the two germline ends. This CDR3 region has 14 residues. This chain's CDR3 is CASSYGWDNQPQHF. The CDR3 bases are TGTGCCAGCAGTTACGGTTGGGACAATCAGCCCCAGCATTTT.

V is TRBV11-3 and J is TRBJ2-1, with TRBD2 identical over 10 bases. Germline CDR1 reads SGHNT; CDR2 reads YENEEA. V lost 0 bases, J lost 9 bases, and 8 bases stayed unmatched. There are 16 residues in the CDR3. The CDR3 bases are TGTGCCAGCAGCTTAGATAGAGGAGTAGCGGGAGGTGAGCAGTTCTTC. The encoded protein is CASSLDRGVAGGEQFF.

This chain uses TRBV28 with TRBJ2-7; TRBD1 or TRBD2 may be the D gene (6 bases each). The CDR3 sequence is 13 residues long. Trimming took off 4 bases at V and 6 bases at J, with 13 bases between the two ends. Looked up from germline, CDR1 is MDHEN and CDR2 is SYDVKM. This chain's CDR3 is CASSSTGRREQYF. In nucleotides, the CDR3 is TGTGCCAGCAGTTCAACAGGGAGGCGCGAGCAGTACTTC.

This chain connects TRBV2 to TRBJ2-2; tentative D call: TRBD2 (6 bases). This CDR3 has 12 amino acids. Trimming cost V 8 bases and J 5 bases, with 9 bases left between them. The germline gives CDR1 SNHLY, CDR2 FYNNEI. In nucleotides, the CDR3 is TGTGCCAGCCCCGGGAGAACCGGGGAGCTGTTTTTT. Translation: CASPGRTGELFF.

This clone was counted many times. This sequence joins TRBV28 and TRBJ2-1; 11 bases line up with TRBD2. The germline V gene has CDR1 MDHEN and CDR2 SYDVKM. The CDR3 runs 14 residues. V lost 3 bases to trimming and J lost 8 bases; unmatched junction nucleotides: 3. DNA of the CDR3: TGTGCCAGCAGTTTTTCTAGCGGGAGGTATGAGCAGTTCTTC. Protein product: CASSFSSGRYEQFF.

This rearrangement joins TRBV28 to TRBJ1-3; unclear D gene. Germline V gene lookup returns CDR1 MDHEN and CDR2 SYDVKM. Trimming stripped 10 bases from V and 0 bases from J, with 13 bases between. This CDR3 spans 14 amino acids. The CDR3, as DNA: TGTGCCACGTCTTTCACGGGCTCTGGAAACACCATATATTTT. Protein product: CATSFTGSGNTIYF.

V gene TRBV28 combines with J gene TRBJ2-7; D is possibly TRBD2 (6 bases). This CDR3 comprises 15 residues. Trimming stripped 5 bases from V and 3 bases from J, with 17 bases between. Germline CDR1 is MDHEN and CDR2 is SYDVKM. CDR3: CASSTPHGGFYEQYF. The DNA of the CDR3 is TGTGCCAGCAGTACGCCACACGGAGGGTTCTACGAGCAGTACTTC. The complete variable domain, with remaining parts taken from reference TRBV28 and TRBJ2-7, reads DVKVTQSSRYLVKRTGEKVFLECVQDMDHENMFWYRQDPGLGLRLIYFSYDVKMKEKGDIPEGYSVSREKKERFSLILESASTNQTSMYLCASSTPHGGFYEQYFGPGTRLTVT.

The chain joins TRBV29-1 to TRBJ2-7; 7 bases map to TRBD1. Germline-derived CDR1 and CDR2 are SQVTM and ANQGSEA. This CDR3 has 13 residues. Losses at the gene ends were 6 bases for V and 2 bases for J; bases not matched to a gene: 7. CDR3 in DNA: TGCAGCGTAAAGCAGGGGGACCCCTACGAGCAGTACTTC. This encodes CSVKQGDPYEQYF.

The chain links TRBV7-2 to TRBJ1-2; TRBD1 aligns across 8 bases. Germline V lookup: CDR1 SGHTA, CDR2 FQGNSA. The CDR3 length is 14 residues. After removal of 1 base from V and 3 bases from J, the junction contained 1 base not matched to a gene. The CDR3 reads CASSLETGDYGYTF. The CDR3 DNA is TGTGCCAGCAGCTTAGAGACAGGGGACTATGGCTACACCTTC.